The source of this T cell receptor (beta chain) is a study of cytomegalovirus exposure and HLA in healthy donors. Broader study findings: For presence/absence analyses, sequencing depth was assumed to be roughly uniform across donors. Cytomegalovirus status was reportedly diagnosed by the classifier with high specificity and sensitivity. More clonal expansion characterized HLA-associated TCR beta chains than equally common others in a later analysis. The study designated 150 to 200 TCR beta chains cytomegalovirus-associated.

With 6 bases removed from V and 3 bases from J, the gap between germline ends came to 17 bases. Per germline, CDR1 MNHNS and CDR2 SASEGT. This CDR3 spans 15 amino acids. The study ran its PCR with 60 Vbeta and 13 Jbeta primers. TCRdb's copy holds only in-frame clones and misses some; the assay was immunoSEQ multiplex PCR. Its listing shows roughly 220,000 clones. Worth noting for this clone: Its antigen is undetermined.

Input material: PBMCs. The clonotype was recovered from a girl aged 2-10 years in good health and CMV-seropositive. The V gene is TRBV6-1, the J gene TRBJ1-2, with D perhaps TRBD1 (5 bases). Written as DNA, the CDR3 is TGTGCCAGCAGATGGGCCCGGAGGGGCGACTATGGCTACACCTTC. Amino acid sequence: CASRWARRGDYGYTF.